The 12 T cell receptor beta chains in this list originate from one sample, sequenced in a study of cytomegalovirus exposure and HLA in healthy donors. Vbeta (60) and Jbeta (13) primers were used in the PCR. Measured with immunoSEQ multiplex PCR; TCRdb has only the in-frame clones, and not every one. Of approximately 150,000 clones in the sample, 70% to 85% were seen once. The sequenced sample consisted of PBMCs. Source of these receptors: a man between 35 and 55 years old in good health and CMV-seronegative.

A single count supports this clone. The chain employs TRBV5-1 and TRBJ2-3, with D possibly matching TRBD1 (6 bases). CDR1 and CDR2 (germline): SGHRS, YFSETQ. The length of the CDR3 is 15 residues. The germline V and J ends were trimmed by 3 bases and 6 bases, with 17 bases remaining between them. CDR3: CASSSRDAQGDTQYF. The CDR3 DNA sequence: TGCGCCAGCAGCTCCCGGGACGCCCAGGGGGATACGCAGTATTTT.

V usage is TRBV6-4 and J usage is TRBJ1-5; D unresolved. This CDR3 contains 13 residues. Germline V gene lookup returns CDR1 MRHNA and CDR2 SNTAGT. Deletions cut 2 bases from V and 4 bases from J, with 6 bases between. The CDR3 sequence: CASSDRENQPQHF. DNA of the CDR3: TGTGCCAGCAGTGACAGGGAGAATCAGCCCCAGCATTTT.

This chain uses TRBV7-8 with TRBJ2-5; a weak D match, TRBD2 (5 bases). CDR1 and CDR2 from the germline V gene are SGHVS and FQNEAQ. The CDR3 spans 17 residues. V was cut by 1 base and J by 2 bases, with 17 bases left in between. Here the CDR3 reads CASSLGPREVGQETQYF. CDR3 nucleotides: TGTGCCAGCAGCTTAGGTCCCCGGGAAGTCGGGCAAGAGACCCAGTACTTC.

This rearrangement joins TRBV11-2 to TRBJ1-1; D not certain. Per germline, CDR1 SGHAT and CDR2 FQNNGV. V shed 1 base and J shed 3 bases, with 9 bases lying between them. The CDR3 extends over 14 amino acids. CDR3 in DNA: TGTGCCAGCAGCTTAGGCTCGGGGTACACTGAAGCTTTCTTT. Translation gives CASSLGSGYTEAFF.

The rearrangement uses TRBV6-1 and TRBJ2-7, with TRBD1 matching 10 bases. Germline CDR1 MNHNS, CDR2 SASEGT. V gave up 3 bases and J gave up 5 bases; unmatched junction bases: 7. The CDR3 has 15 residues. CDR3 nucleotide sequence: TGTGCCAGCAGTGACGGACAGGGGGTATTGCACGAGCAGTACTTC. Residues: CASSDGQGVLHEQYF.

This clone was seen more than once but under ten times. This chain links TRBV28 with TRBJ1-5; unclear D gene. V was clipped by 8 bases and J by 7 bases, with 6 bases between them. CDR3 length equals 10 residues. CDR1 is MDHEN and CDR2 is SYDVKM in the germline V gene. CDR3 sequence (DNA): TGTGCCAGCGGTGGCCAGCCCCAGCATTTT. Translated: CASGGQPQHF.

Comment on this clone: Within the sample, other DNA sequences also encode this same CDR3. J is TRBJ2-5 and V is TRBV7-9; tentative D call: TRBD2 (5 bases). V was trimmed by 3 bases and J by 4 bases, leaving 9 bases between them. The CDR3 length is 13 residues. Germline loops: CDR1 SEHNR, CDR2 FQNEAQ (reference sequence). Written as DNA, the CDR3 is TGTGCCAGCAGCTTGGCGGGTGGAGAGACCCAGTACTTC. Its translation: CASSLAGGETQYF.

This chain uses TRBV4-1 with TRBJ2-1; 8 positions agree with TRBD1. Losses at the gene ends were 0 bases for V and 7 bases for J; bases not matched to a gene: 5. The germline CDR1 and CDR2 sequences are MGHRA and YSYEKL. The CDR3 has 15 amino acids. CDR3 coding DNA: TGCGCCAGCAGCCAAGACCTGGACAGGGTTAATGAGCAGTTCTTC. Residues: CASSQDLDRVNEQFF.

CDR3 region: CASSPPRRTYEQYF. Written as DNA, the CDR3 is TGTGCCAGCAGCCCACCTAGGCGCACCTACGAGCAGTACTTC. The chain joins TRBV6-5 to TRBJ2-7; D unclear. Germline CDR1 MNHEY, CDR2 SVGAGI. The CDR3 consists of 14 residues. V lost 6 bases and J lost 2, with 14 bases in between.

The CDR3 loop reads CASSVVEGAGYNEQFF. In DNA form, the CDR3 reads TGTGCCAGCAGCGTAGTAGAGGGGGCGGGGTACAATGAGCAGTTCTTC. The gene calls are TRBV9 and TRBJ2-1; D is possibly TRBD1 (7 bases). The CDR3 spans 16 residues. V shed 0 bases and J shed 4 bases, with 14 bases lying between them. Germline CDR1 reads SGDLS; CDR2 reads YYNGEE.

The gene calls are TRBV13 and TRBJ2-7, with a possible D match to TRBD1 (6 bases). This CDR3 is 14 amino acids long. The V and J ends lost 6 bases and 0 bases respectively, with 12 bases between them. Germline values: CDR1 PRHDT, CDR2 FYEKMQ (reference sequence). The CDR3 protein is CASRSRTVSYEQYF. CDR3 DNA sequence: TGTGCCAGCAGAAGCAGGACAGTCTCCTACGAGCAGTACTTC. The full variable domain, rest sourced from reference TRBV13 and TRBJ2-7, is AAGVIQSPRHLIKEKRETATLKCYPIPRHDTVYWYQQGPGQDPQFLISFYEKMQSDKGSIPDRFSAQQFSDYHSELNMSSLELGDSALYFCASRSRTVSYEQYFGPGTRLTVT.

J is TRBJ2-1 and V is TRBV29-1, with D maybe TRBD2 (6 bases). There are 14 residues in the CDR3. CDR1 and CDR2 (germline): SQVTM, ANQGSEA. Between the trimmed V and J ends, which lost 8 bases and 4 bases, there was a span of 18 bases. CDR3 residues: CSTEEGTVYNEQFF. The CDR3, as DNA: TGCAGCACTGAGGAGGGCACGGTGTACAATGAGCAGTTCTTC.